What follows are 22 T cell receptor beta chains derived from one specimen sequenced in a study of early T cells in non-severe SARS-CoV-2 infection. TCRdb reanalysed the 5' RACE reads using MiXCR and keeps one entry per CDR3 protein. The sample holds 55,000 to 85,000 distinct CDR3 sequences, 9.5% to 15% seen once. Sequencing used whole blood. These receptors were collected from an adult who was a healthcare worker with PCR-confirmed SARS-CoV-2 infection or an uninfected control (not recorded which).

This clonotype was seen at least ten times. V usage is TRBV27 and J usage is TRBJ2-7; 8 bases match TRBD1. V shed 5 bases, J shed 5 bases, and the junction held 5 bases outside the gene matches. The CDR3 extends over 13 amino acids. Germline values: CDR1 MNHEY, CDR2 SMNVEV (reference sequence). CDR3 DNA sequence: TGTGCCAGCAGTCCGCGACAGGGGAACGAGCAGTACTTC. Its protein is CASSPRQGNEQYF.

The CDR3 DNA sequence: TGCAGCGTTGTGGGGGGACTAGCGATTGAGCAGTTCTTC. It codes for CSVVGGLAIEQFF. This rearrangement joins TRBV29-1 to TRBJ2-1; 10 nucleotides align to TRBD2. V shed 4 bases and J 9 bases; nucleotides not matched to a gene: 6. This CDR3 comprises 13 residues. CDR1 and CDR2 (germline): SQVTM, ANQGSEA.

This clonotype occurred a few times. The chain recombines TRBV9 with TRBJ2-3; 7 nucleotides align to TRBD2. The CDR3 has 15 residues. J lost 1 base, V lost 2 bases, and 4 bases had no gene match. In germline, CDR1 is SGDLS, CDR2 YYNGEE. The chain's CDR3 is CASSVSTSGTDTQYF. The CDR3 coding sequence is TGTGCCAGCAGCGTTAGTACTAGCGGCACAGATACGCAGTATTTT.

This clonotype appeared many times. The chain recombines TRBV7-9 with TRBJ2-5; D gene uncertain. The CDR3 is 14 residues long. With 2 bases removed from V and 2 bases from J, the gap between germline ends came to 9 bases. Germline assignment: CDR1 SEHNR and CDR2 FQNEAQ (reference sequence). CDR3 residues: CASSLSGVQETQYF. DNA of the CDR3: TGTGCCAGCAGCTTATCTGGAGTTCAAGAGACCCAGTACTTC. Variable domain in full (rest from reference TRBV7-9 and TRBJ2-5): DTGVSQNPRHKITKRGQNVTFRCDPISEHNRLYWYRQTLGQGPEFLTYFQNEAQLEKSRLLSDRFSAERPKGSFSTLEIQRTEQGDSAMYLCASSLSGVQETQYFGPGTRLLVL.

The table lists this clonotype with many counts. The rearrangement joins TRBV30 to TRBJ2-7, with a possible D match to TRBD1 (6 bases). The CDR3 is made up of 14 amino acids. Trimming shortened V by 3 bases and J by 3 bases, and 15 bases separated the two germline ends. CDR1 and CDR2 (germline): GTSNPN, SVGIG (reference sequence). The CDR3 region is CAWSPGGGRYEQYF. CDR3 DNA sequence: TGTGCCTGGAGCCCGGGTGGGGGCCGCTACGAGCAGTACTTC.

With respect to this clonotype: A read error may produce the germline difference seen at one junction end. This CDR3 is CASSLYSGGNYGYTF. In DNA form, the CDR3 reads TGTGCTAGCAGCTTGTATTCGGGGGGCAACTATGGCTACACCTTC. This chain links TRBV5-5 with TRBJ1-2; TRBD1 is a possible D gene (6 bases). The CDR3 loop spans 15 amino acids. Germline V gives CDR1 SGHKS, CDR2 YYEKEE (reference sequence).

The chain couples TRBV12-3 or TRBV12-4 to TRBJ1-1; D unclear. The CDR3 contains 15 residues. The V and J ends lost 3 bases and 3 bases respectively, with 14 bases between them. The chain's CDR3 is CASSFPHGVDTEAFF. DNA for the CDR3: TGTGCCAGCAGTTTCCCTCATGGCGTAGACACTGAAGCTTTCTTT.

There are many counts of this clonotype. This rearrangement joins TRBV5-1 to TRBJ2-1; TRBD2 matches 7 bases. The ends lost 0 bases at V and 9 bases at J; junction bases unmatched: 6. The CDR3 runs to 14 residues. Germline loops: CDR1 SGHRS, CDR2 YFSETQ. The CDR3 loop is CASSLGSGGSEQFF. For the CDR3, the DNA is TGCGCCAGCAGCTTGGGCTCCGGGGGGAGTGAGCAGTTCTTC.

This clonotype was seen repeatedly, ten times or more. The rearrangement uses TRBV28 and TRBJ2-5, with TRBD1 matching 7 bases. The V segment lost 7 bases and the J segment 5 bases; nucleotides outside the gene matches: 10. Germline CDR1 and CDR2: MDHEN and SYDVKM. This CDR3 has 14 amino acids. The CDR3 coding sequence is TGTGCCAGCAAGCCAGGGGGTTCTAGCGAGACCCAGTACTTC. Amino acid sequence: CASKPGGSSETQYF.

V gene TRBV5-1 combines with J gene TRBJ1-3; D not resolved. This CDR3 comprises 15 residues. Germline CDR1 SGHRS, CDR2 YFSETQ. Between the trimmed V and J ends, which lost 0 bases and 2 bases, there was a span of 9 bases. The CDR3 protein is CASSLEAGTGNTIYF. The CDR3 DNA reads TGCGCCAGCAGCTTGGAGGCAGGAACTGGAAACACCATATATTTT.

The chain uses TRBV6-6 and TRBJ1-2, with unresolved D. Germline CDR1 reads MNHNY; CDR2 reads SVGAGI (reference sequence). The CDR3 covers 15 residues. The V end lost 5 bases, the J end lost 4 bases, and 17 bases lay between the germline ends. As DNA, the CDR3 is TGTGCCAGCAGTAGGGTCGGGGTACAGCTCTATGGCTACACCTTC. It translates to CASSRVGVQLYGYTF.

The chain links TRBV6-1 to TRBJ1-2; D is uncertain. V lost 8 bases and J 8 bases, leaving 12 bases between the germline ends. The germline V gene encodes CDR1 MNHNS and CDR2 SASEGT. The CDR3 spans 11 residues. The CDR3 DNA reads TGTGCCAGCTCTACGTTCGGGGGCTACACCTTC. This sequence encodes CASSTFGGYTF.

This clonotype was seen a few times. The CDR3 here is CAWSNNRGYNEQFF. DNA of the CDR3: TGTGCCTGGAGTAACAACCGGGGCTACAATGAGCAGTTCTTC. This chain joins TRBV30 and TRBJ2-1, with D possibly TRBD2 on 5 matching bases. V gave up 2 bases and J gave up 3 bases, with 11 bases separating them. Germline CDR1 GTSNPN, CDR2 SVGIG (reference sequence). The CDR3 sequence is 14 residues long.

In this sample, this clonotype turned up many times. The chain links TRBV2 to TRBJ2-3, with 8 bases matching TRBD2. The V gene end was trimmed by 4 bases and the J gene end by 3 bases; junction bases not matched to a gene: 12. Germline values: CDR1 SNHLY, CDR2 FYNNEI. The CDR3 has 17 amino acids. CDR3: CASSVGAGEVWTDTQYF. Written as DNA, the CDR3 is TGTGCCAGCAGTGTTGGAGCGGGGGAAGTTTGGACAGATACGCAGTATTTT.

This clonotype was observed a handful of times. This rearrangement joins TRBV3-1 to TRBJ2-2; D ambiguous. V lost 2 bases and J 5 bases, leaving 3 bases between the germline ends. Germline V gives CDR1 LGHDT, CDR2 YNNKEL (reference sequence). The CDR3 is 12 residues long. CDR3 sequence: CASSQTTGELFF. DNA of the CDR3: TGTGCCAGCAGCCAAACTACCGGGGAGCTGTTTTTT. Full variable domain (outside the CDR3, taken from reference TRBV3-1 and TRBJ2-2): DTAVSQTPKYLVTQMGNDKSIKCEQNLGHDTMYWYKQDSKKFLKIMFSYNNKELIINETVPNRFSPKSPDKAHLNLHINSLELGDSAVYFCASSQTTGELFFGEGSRLTVL.

A few counts support this clonotype. The chain combines TRBV5-1 with TRBJ2-7; D remains unclear. With 0 bases removed from V and 2 bases from J, the gap between germline ends came to 12 bases. The CDR3 is made up of 15 amino acids. Germline V CDR1 and CDR2: SGHRS, YFSETQ. The DNA for the CDR3 is TGCGCCAGCAGCTTGGACTTCTTCATAGCCTACGAGCAGTACTTC. Translation gives CASSLDFFIAYEQYF.

This clonotype has a handful of counts. This rearrangement joins TRBV6-5 to TRBJ2-1; 7 bases agree with TRBD1. This CDR3 spans 15 amino acids. The germline gives CDR1 MNHEY, CDR2 SVGAGI. V was clipped by 5 bases and J by 8 bases; unmatched bases: 12. In nucleotides, the CDR3 is TGTGCCAGCAGTCGCCTGGGACAGCCCGGGGATGAGCAGTTCTTC. Translated: CASSRLGQPGDEQFF.

This clonotype was seen ten or more times. The chain links TRBV12-3 or TRBV12-4 to TRBJ2-7, with D perhaps TRBD2 (5 bases). V gave up 1 base and J gave up 6 bases, with 13 bases separating them. This CDR3 has 14 amino acids. CDR3 protein: CASSLGASLGEQYF. In nucleotides, the CDR3 is TGTGCCAGCAGTTTAGGGGCTAGCCTGGGCGAGCAGTACTTC.

The chain recombines TRBV18 with TRBJ2-5, with D possibly TRBD2 on 6 matching bases. This CDR3 is built from 14 residues. Germline-derived CDR1 and CDR2 are KGHSH and LQKENI. Trimming removed 2 bases from V and 0 bases from J, with 7 bases in between. Written as DNA, the CDR3 is TGTGCCAGCTCACCAAGGAGGGACCAAGAGACCCAGTACTTC. It is translated as CASSPRRDQETQYF.

This clonotype has just a few counts. In DNA, the CDR3 is TGTGCCAGCTCACTATCTGTTGACACTGAAGCTTTCTTT. This encodes CASSLSVDTEAFF. The chain couples TRBV18 to TRBJ1-1, with D unresolved. This CDR3 has 13 residues. The germline V gene has CDR1 KGHSH and CDR2 LQKENI. Between the trimmed V and J ends, which lost 4 bases and 3 bases, there was a span of 9 bases.

This clonotype was counted at least ten times. The CDR3 spells CAASPGGFTGELFF. The CDR3 coding sequence is TGTGCCGCTTCCCCTGGGGGGTTCACCGGGGAGCTGTTTTTT. The J gene is TRBJ2-2, the V gene TRBV19; D is possibly TRBD2 (6 bases). Trimming took off 11 bases at V and 4 bases at J, with 17 bases between the two ends. The CDR3 consists of 14 residues. CDR1 and CDR2 (germline): LNHDA, SQIVND (reference sequence).

The sample holds many counts of this clonotype. V and J are TRBV29-1 and TRBJ2-3; 10 bases match TRBD1. Germline V gene lookup returns CDR1 SQVTM and CDR2 ANQGSEA. The ends lost 7 bases at V and 2 bases at J; junction bases unmatched: 6. The CDR3 has 14 residues. The CDR3 DNA is TGCAGCGCCTCGGGACAGGGGTACACAGATACGCAGTATTTT. This codes for CSASGQGYTDTQYF.